The clone carrying this T cell receptor beta chain was seen many times. Its antigen is still unknown. This entry comes from a study of response to subunit inactivated influenza vaccine. Study outcomes and limitations: Authors suggested each seasonal flu vaccination may recruit only limited numbers of new T cells.

CDR3 length equals 14 residues. Trimming removed 0 bases from V and 5 bases from J, with 9 bases in between. Germline loops: CDR1 MNHEY, CDR2 SVGAGI. One entry per CDR3 protein results from TCRdb running MiXCR on the RT-PCR reads. The sample yields around 490,000 distinct CDR3 sequences, 7.5% to 8.5% seen once. The material was PBMCs from blood, obtained around 25 months after vaccination. This chain uses TRBV6-5 with TRBJ2-3, with no clear D. The TCR was taken from a man in his fifties or sixties who received an inactivated influenza vaccine. This CDR3 is CASSYSSNRDTQYF. As DNA, the CDR3 is TGTGCCAGCAGTTACTCGTCTAACAGAGATACGCAGTATTTT.